This record looks at one TCR beta chain sequence and its context. This clone's antigen is unknown. The data belong to a study of cytomegalovirus exposure and HLA in healthy donors (dated by TCRdb to 2016 to 2017). For context, the study as a whole: An earlier analysis of roughly 630 of the donors reported 250 to 300 Gb of sequence data and about 100 million unique TCR beta sequences from 150 million to 200 million T cells. Every discovery cohort repertoire had been produced on one sequencing platform. Roughly 5 DR-DQ haplotypes were handled as single units for association and clustering, since linkage in the cohort was strong. An earlier analysis of some 500 of the donors used high-throughput TCR beta sequencing to judge whether each TCR beta V gene segment behaved as functional or pseudogenic. A later analysis re-examined previously published TCR beta repertoires from just over 650 donors and added high-resolution HLA genotyping to investigate patterns of TCR occurrence. The later analysis used no new phenotypic data to find candidate immune exposures, relying instead on TCR beta sequences and their occurrence across donors. Donor age, sex, ethnicity and CMV serostatus were compiled together with the repertoire data. HLA typing covered class I and class II loci at four-digit resolution. The study used immunosequencing to profile the T cell repertoires of more than 650 subjects and linked those repertoires to cytomegalovirus serostatus. Across roughly 420 genotyped donors of the cohort, an average of roughly 230,000 unique TCR beta nucleotide sequences per donor were sequenced, and 15% to 20% of those sequences were non-productive. An early release that covered fewer than 750 HLA-typed donors contained approximately 300 gigabases of sequencing data and tens of millions of unique TCR sequences. The number of donors typed differed by locus, with 629-630 for A, B, C, DRB1 and DQB1, around 560 for DQA1, nearly 610 for DPA1, and around 430 for DPB1. A separate validation cohort of roughly 130 different subjects was used in addition to the roughly 700-subject first cohort. The study aimed to test whether cataloging public T cell receptors could reveal signatures of past pathogen exposure. The genetic ancestry cluster associated with self-reported Caucasian donors included about 84% of the 300 to 400 genotyped donors. Genome-wide SNP genotypes for about 55% of the roughly 670 donors were used in a later genetic analysis, which treated that subset as a discovery cohort. To predict cytomegalovirus infection status, the study combined high-throughput TCR immunosequencing, statistical association of individual TCRs with disease status, and machine learning.

As encoded in the germline V gene (reference sequence), CDR1 is MNHEY while CDR2 is SMNVEV. There are 14 amino acids in the CDR3, from cysteine to phenylalanine inclusive. Here the CDR3 DNA is all that survives: 42 bases in frame from base 1. V is clipped by 8 bases and J by 0 bases, and the sequence between their germline boundaries is 13 bases long. Library method: the immunoSEQ multiplex PCR assay. For the multiplex PCR, a mixture combining 60 forward primers for TCR Vbeta segments and 13 reverse primers for TCR Jbeta segments was used. A multiplex PCR assay on genomic DNA amplified the CDR3 region of rearranged TCR beta genes. The amplified TCR beta libraries were sequenced on the Illumina HiSeq System as 87-base-pair reads. Processing in the source paper ran as follows. A later analysis counted tens of millions of unique TCR beta chains across the 670 or so repertoires, and around 9.9 million of these chains were shared by at least two donors. To remove PCR and sequencing errors, raw reads were error-corrected and collapsed into unique sequences using a nearest-neighbor algorithm that merged closely related sequences. V, D and J gene segments were assigned by aligning CDR3 sequences to IMGT reference sequences. For a sequence to be retained, a match of at least six nucleotides to both a V gene segment and a J gene segment was required. Rearrangements were classified as productive when the CDR3 lacked stop codons and remained in frame with V and J, and all other rearrangements were classified as non-productive. CDR3 was defined according to IMGT convention as the region running from the second conserved V-encoded cysteine to the conserved J-encoded phenylalanine. In an earlier analysis of around 540 of the donors, sequences lacking an unambiguous match to a single V gene segment were excluded. An earlier analysis of 500 to 700 of the donors classified V segments as functional when productive rearrangements were above 56.7% and as segregating when the standard deviation between donors was above 5%. A statistical classification framework was developed to diagnose cytomegalovirus status using the catalog of TCR beta chain sequences. A later analysis assigned V and J genes by comparing TCR nucleotide sequences with IMGT/GENE-DB human TR gene sequences. The TCRdist pipeline was used in a later analysis to assign CDR3 sequences and most-parsimonious VDJ recombination scenarios. In a later analysis, each TCR beta chain was defined by its CDR3 amino acid sequence together with its V-gene family, and reads lacking a unique V-gene family were excluded. In a later analysis, nearly 600 highly shared, low-generation-probability nucleotide sequences were removed to address suspected cross-contamination and a sequencing artifact. In a later analysis, a clonal expansion index was calculated for each public chain from normalized within-repertoire ranks of inferred template counts. In a later analysis, generation probabilities were computed using a VDJ recombination model fitted to out-of-frame rearrangements, and the results were checked against IGoR. In a later analysis, hypergeometric tests were used to score TCR-TCR, TCR-HLA and TCR-CMV co-occurrence, with a repertoire-size bias correction applied to TCR pairs. To estimate false discovery rates, a later analysis permuted the HLA or CMV assignments 20 times. In a later analysis, co-occurring TCRs were grouped with DBSCAN, and TCRdist sequence similarity was added when clustering was performed within HLA-allele-positive subsets. Repertoires with fewer than 30,000 or more than 120,000 public chains, plus five repertoires with anomalous nucleotide sharing, were excluded from co-occurrence clustering. TCRdb holds this immuneACCESS table with in-frame rearrangements only. Some clones are missing; in checked studies, unresolved V genes explain under half, and the rest has no known cause. V, J and clone size are those of that table, while D and trimming were read from the DNA. The sample's records list roughly 200,000 clones. The ten largest account for about 6.8% of the sample.

The cohort was made up of approximately 670 healthy bone marrow donors. All cohort members were sampled while nominally healthy, although unrecorded immune exposures were likely present. The donor tested CMV seronegative and was one of the 352 seronegative cohort members. Every donor gave a peripheral blood sample, and the peripheral blood mononuclear cells from that sample were used for TCR beta sequencing. Genomic DNA extraction from the blood cell samples was performed with the Qiagen DNeasy Blood Extraction Kit. Here is what the overall study found, with its caveats: A later analysis found that HLA-associated TCR beta chains were more clonally expanded and had lower generation probabilities than equally common non-associated chains. A later analysis reported that several top co-occurrence clusters appeared linked to parvovirus B19, influenza, CMV and Epstein-Barr virus. In a later analysis, TCR association rates were found to vary across HLA loci, with the most associated TCRs seen for DRB1 alleles and the fewest for HLA-C alleles. According to a later genetic analysis, donors in an Asian-associated ancestry cluster had fewer N-insertions in productive TCRs than the approximately 670-donor mean. According to a later analysis, most CMV-associated TCR beta chains appeared to be HLA-restricted, and the HLA associations seemed to be driven largely by CMV exposure. Because the 87-base-pair reads could not distinguish some IMGT-functional V segments, including TRBV6-2 and TRBV6-3, those segments were excluded. The classifier was reported to diagnose cytomegalovirus status with high specificity and sensitivity in both the original and validation cohorts. The authors suggested that the approach could potentially be extended to other disease states and immunological phenotypes. Roughly uniform sequencing depth across donors was assumed in presence/absence analyses, although this assumption may not hold. Immune exposure information for the cohort was limited to CMV serostatus. A few of the identified cytomegalovirus-associated TCR beta chains were confirmed in vitro to be specific for cytomegalovirus antigens. At a false discovery rate of 0.05, a later analysis linked 16,951 TCR beta sequences to specific HLA alleles. Because some donors lacked HLA typing at each locus, the association tests relied only on the typed subset. When HLA alleles, especially DR and DQ, strongly co-occurred, TCR associations were difficult to assign to individual alleles. Because counts were too low, some 17 rarely observed V segments, including chromosome 9 orphons, were left out of the earlier analysis of some 600 of the donors. Only TCR beta chains were sequenced in this cohort, and the absence of alpha or paired-chain data limited detectable features. Across donors, most TCR sequences were observed very rarely, whereas some public TCRs were present in many individuals. A total of about 180 TCR beta chains were listed by the study as associated with cytomegalovirus. A cluster of highly shared sequence variants was judged likely to represent a technical artifact of the sequencing pipeline. An association between a missense DCLRE1C variant and V-gene and J-gene trimming of TCR beta chains was found in a later genetic analysis and replicated in an independent cohort. In an earlier analysis of a few hundred of the donors, most TCR beta V segments were observed in productive rearrangements about 87% or about 30% of the time, broadly matching IMGT annotations. Correlated functional status among segregating V segments might reflect linkage disequilibrium, but an unknown experimental factor could not be ruled out. A further reported finding was that TCR beta sequences accurately predicted the HLA-A and HLA-B alleles for most subjects in the first cohort.

The clonotype comes from a man aged 30 to 45 in good health and CMV-seronegative. What was sequenced was PBMCs. Recombination joined TRBV27 with TRBJ1-1; TRBD1 is a possible D gene, resting on 6 matching bases. The CDR3 reads as follows: CASCTWGLNTEAFF. The DNA sequence follows: TGTGCCAGCTGTACCTGGGGGCTGAACACTGAAGCTTTCTTT.